This T cell receptor (beta chain) derives from a study of somatic mutations in cytotoxic T cells in rheumatoid arthritis. Assay used: immunoSEQ multiplex PCR; TCRdb lists only in-frame clones, some missing. The sample lists over 7,000 clones; approximately 90% were seen once. V was clipped by 4 bases and J by 6 bases; unmatched bases: 8. The CDR3 runs 15 residues. Germline V CDR1 and CDR2: SGDLS, YYNGEE. This chain uses TRBV9 with TRBJ2-3; 10 bases fit TRBD2. The sample consisted of CD8+ T cells sorted from blood. The TCR comes from a man aged 35 to 55 with rheumatoid arthritis. In DNA, the CDR3 is TGTGCCAGCAGCCTTAGCGGGGGGACACACGATACGCAGTATTTT. This gives the protein CASSLSGGTHDTQYF. Full variable domain (outside the CDR3, taken from reference TRBV9 and TRBJ2-3): DSGVTQTPKHLITATGQRVTLRCSPRSGDLSVYWYQQSLDQGLQFLIQYYNGEERAKGNILERFSAQQFPDLHSELNLSSLELGDSALYFCASSLSGGTHDTQYFGPGTRLTVL.